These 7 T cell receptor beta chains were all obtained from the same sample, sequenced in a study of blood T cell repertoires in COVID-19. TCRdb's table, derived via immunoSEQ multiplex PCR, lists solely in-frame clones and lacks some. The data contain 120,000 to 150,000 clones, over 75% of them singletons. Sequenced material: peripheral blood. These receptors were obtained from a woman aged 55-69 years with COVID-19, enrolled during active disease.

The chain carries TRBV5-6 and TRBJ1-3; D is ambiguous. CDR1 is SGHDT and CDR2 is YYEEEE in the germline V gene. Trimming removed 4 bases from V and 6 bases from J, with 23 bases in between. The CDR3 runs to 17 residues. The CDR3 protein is CASSQGISRTEKNTIYF. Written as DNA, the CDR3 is TGTGCCAGCAGCCAAGGAATCTCTAGAACCGAGAAAAACACCATATATTTT. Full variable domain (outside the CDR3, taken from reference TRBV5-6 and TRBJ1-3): DAGVTQSPTHLIKTRGQQVTLRCSPKSGHDTVSWYQQALGQGPQFIFQYYEEEERQRGNFPDRFSGHQFPNYSSELNVNALLLGDSALYLCASSQGISRTEKNTIYFGEGSWLTVV.

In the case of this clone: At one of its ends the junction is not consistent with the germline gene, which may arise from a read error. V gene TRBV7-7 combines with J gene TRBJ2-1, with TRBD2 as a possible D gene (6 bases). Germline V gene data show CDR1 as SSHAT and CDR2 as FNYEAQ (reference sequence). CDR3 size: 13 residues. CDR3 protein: CASSFGAGNEQFF. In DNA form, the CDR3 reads TGTGCTAGCAGCTTCGGTGCGGGGAATGAGCAGTTCTTC. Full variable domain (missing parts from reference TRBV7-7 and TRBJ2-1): GAGVSQSPRYKVTKRGQDVTLRCDPISSHATLYWYQQALGQGPEFLTYFNYEAQPDKSGLPSDRFSAERPEGSISTLTIQRTEQRDSAMYRCASSFGAGNEQFFGPGTRLTVL.

CDR3 in DNA: TGTGCCAGCAGAACCGGGGTCTCCGGAAACACCATATATTTT. Its protein product is CASRTGVSGNTIYF. V gene TRBV6-5 combines with J gene TRBJ1-3, with D uncertain. V gave up 6 bases and J gave up 4 bases, with 13 bases separating them. Germline loops: CDR1 MNHEY, CDR2 SVGAGI. The length of the CDR3 is 14 residues.

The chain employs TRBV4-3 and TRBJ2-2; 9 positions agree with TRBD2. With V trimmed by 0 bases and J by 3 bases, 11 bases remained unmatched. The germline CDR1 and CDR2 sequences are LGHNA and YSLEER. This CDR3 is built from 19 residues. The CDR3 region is CASSQDVAGVRSYTGELFF. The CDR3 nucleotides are TGCGCCAGCAGCCAAGATGTAGCGGGGGTAAGGAGCTACACCGGGGAGCTGTTTTTT.

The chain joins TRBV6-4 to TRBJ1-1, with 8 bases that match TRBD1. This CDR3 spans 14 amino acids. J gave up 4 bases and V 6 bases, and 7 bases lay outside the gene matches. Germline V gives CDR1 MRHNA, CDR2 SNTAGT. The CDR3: CASRAQGGGTEAFF. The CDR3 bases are TGTGCCAGCAGGGCACAGGGGGGGGGCACTGAAGCTTTCTTT.

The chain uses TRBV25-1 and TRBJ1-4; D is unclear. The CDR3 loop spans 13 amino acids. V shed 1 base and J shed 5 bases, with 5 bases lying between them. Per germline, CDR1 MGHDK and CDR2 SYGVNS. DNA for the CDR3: TGTGCCAGCAGTGAATCGTTGAATGAAAAACTGTTTTTT. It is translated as CASSESLNEKLFF.

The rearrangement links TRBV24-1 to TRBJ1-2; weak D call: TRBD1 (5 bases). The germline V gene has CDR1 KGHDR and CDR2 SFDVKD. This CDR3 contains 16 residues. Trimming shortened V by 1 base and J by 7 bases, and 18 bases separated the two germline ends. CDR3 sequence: CATSDFLERGLGGYTF. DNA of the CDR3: TGTGCCACCAGTGATTTCTTGGAAAGGGGCTTGGGTGGCTACACCTTC.